The 5 T cell receptor beta chains given below trace back to one sample, sequenced in a study of T cell changes during pregnancy in multiple sclerosis. Produced via immunoSEQ multiplex PCR; TCRdb's table is partial and in-frame only. The sample records 50,000 or so clones, about 90% being singletons. The input for sequencing was peripheral blood, taken after pregnancy. The receptor source for this set is a female donor in good health, enrolled as a control in a pregnancy study.

The chain combines TRBV12-5 with TRBJ2-7; no definite D call. Germline lookup yields CDR1 LGHNT and CDR2 FRNRAP. V was clipped by 1 base and J by 3 bases, with 7 bases between them. The CDR3 runs to 13 residues. CDR3 coding DNA: TGTGCTAGTGGTTTGGGACTGGGCTACGAGCAGTACTTC. Its protein product is CASGLGLGYEQYF.

The chain has TRBV19 and TRBJ2-6; the match to TRBD1 covers 12 bases. V shed 6 bases, J shed 3 bases, and the junction held 9 bases outside the gene matches. The germline gives CDR1 LNHDA, CDR2 SQIVND (reference sequence). CDR3 length: 18 residues. The CDR3 nucleotides read TGTGCCAGTAGGGGACCGGGACAGGGGGCGCTTGGGGCCAACGTCCTGACTTTC. The encoded protein is CASRGPGQGALGANVLTF.

This rearrangement joins TRBV7-2 to TRBJ1-2, with D possibly TRBD1 on 6 matching bases. The CDR3 extends over 15 amino acids. V lost 3 bases to trimming and J lost 0 bases, with 11 bases between them. Germline CDR1 SGHTA, CDR2 FQGNSA. CDR3 loop: CASSLAGTPNYGYTF. The CDR3 DNA follows: TGTGCCAGCAGCTTGGCCGGGACACCTAACTATGGCTACACCTTC. Full variable domain (outside the CDR3, taken from reference TRBV7-2 and TRBJ1-2): GAGVSQSPSNKVTEKGKDVELRCDPISGHTALYWYRQSLGQGLEFLIYFQGNSAPDKSGLPSDRFSAERTGGSVSTLTIQRTQQEDSAVYLCASSLAGTPNYGYTFGSGTRLTVV.

The chain carries TRBV7-2 and TRBJ1-1; no clear D gene. Germline V gene lookup returns CDR1 SGHTA and CDR2 FQGNSA. The V end was cut by 3 bases, the J end by 2 bases, with 7 bases between. The CDR3 is 13 residues long. The CDR3 loop reads CASSFKINTEAFF. The CDR3 nucleotides are TGTGCCAGCAGCTTTAAAATTAACACTGAAGCTTTCTTT.

The V and J genes are TRBV11-2 and TRBJ2-1; 12 bases align to TRBD2. The CDR3 contains 17 residues. V trimming: 3 bases; J trimming: 6 bases; junction bases outside the gene matches: 9. Germline CDR1 SGHAT, CDR2 FQNNGV. This CDR3 is CASSLGRGLAGTNEQFF. The CDR3 nucleotides are TGTGCCAGCAGCTTGGGGCGCGGACTAGCGGGGACCAATGAGCAGTTCTTC.